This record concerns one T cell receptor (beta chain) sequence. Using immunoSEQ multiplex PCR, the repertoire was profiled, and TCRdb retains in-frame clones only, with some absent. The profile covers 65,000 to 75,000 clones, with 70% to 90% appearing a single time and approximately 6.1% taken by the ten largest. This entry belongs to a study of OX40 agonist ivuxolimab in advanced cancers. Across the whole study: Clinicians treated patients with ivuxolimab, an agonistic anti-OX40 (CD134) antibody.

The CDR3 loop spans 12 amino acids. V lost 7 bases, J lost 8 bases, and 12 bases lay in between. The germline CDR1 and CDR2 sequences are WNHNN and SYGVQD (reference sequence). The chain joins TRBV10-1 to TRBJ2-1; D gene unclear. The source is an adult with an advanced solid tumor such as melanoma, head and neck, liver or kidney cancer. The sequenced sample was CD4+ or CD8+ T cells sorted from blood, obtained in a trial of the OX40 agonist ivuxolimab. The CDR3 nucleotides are TGCGCCAGCACCGCTCTGAGACATGAGCAGTTCTTC. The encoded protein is CASTALRHEQFF.